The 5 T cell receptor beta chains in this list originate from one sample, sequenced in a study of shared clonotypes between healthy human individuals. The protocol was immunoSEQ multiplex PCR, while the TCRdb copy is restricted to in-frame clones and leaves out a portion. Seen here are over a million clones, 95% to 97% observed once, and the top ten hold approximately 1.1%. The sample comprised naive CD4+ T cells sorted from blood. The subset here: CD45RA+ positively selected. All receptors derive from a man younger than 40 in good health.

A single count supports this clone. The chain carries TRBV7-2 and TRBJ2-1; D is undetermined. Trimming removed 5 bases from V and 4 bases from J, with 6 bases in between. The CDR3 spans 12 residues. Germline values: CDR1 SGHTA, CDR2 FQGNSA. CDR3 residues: CASSPTYNEQFF. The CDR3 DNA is TGTGCCAGCAGCCCTACATACAATGAGCAGTTCTTC.

The CDR3 loop is CASSLHPQRESGDEQFF. The DNA of the CDR3 is TGCGCCAGCAGCCTGCACCCTCAGCGGGAGTCGGGGGATGAGCAGTTCTTC. The genes are TRBV5-1 and TRBJ2-1; TRBD2 matches at 8 bases. V lost 4 bases to trimming and J lost 8 bases; unmatched junction nucleotides: 17. This CDR3 is 17 amino acids long. Germline loops: CDR1 SGHRS, CDR2 YFSETQ.

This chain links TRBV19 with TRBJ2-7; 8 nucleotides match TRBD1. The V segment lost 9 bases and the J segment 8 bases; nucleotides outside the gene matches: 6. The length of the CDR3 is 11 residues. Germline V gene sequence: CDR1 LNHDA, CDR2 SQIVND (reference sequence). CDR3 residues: CARARTGQQYF. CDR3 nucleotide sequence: TGTGCCAGGGCGCGGACAGGGCAGCAGTACTTC.

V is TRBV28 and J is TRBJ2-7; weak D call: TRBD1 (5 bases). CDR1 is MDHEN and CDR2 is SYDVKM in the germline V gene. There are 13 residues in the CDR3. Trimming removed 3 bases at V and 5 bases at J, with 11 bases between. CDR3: CASSLSRVHEQYF. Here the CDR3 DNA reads TGTGCCAGCAGTTTGTCCAGGGTCCACGAGCAGTACTTC.

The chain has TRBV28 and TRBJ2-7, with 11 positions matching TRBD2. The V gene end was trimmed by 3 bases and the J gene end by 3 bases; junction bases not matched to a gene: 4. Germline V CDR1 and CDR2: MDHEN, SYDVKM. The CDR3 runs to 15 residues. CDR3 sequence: CASSLGLAANYEQYF. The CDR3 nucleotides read TGTGCCAGCAGTTTGGGACTAGCGGCCAACTACGAGCAGTACTTC.